The next 24 T cell receptor beta chains were all read from a single sample in a study of beta chain features in type 1 diabetes. Since all of the isolated RNA was reverse transcribed, expressed TCRB transcripts were what got sequenced. The repertoire was sequenced with immunoSEQ multiplex PCR; TCRdb's copy has only in-frame clones and lacks some. The sample records about 620,000 clones, about 14% being singletons. Input material: naive CD4+ T cells from blood. All receptors derive from a man younger than 35 in good health.

This clone was counted between two and nine times. Other DNA sequences within the sample encode an identical CDR3. The V gene is TRBV9, the J gene TRBJ1-1; D not resolved. Germline-derived CDR1 and CDR2 are SGDLS and YYNGEE. The length of the CDR3 is 13 residues. V gave up 1 base and J gave up 1 base, with 5 bases separating them. CDR3 amino acids: CASSVTRNTEAFF. The DNA for the CDR3 is TGTGCCAGCAGCGTAACGAGGAACACTGAAGCTTTCTTT.

This clone occurred a few times. This chain joins TRBV19 and TRBJ1-1; D remains unclear. V lost 5 bases and J 1 base, leaving 17 bases between the germline ends. The CDR3 has 16 amino acids. In germline, CDR1 is LNHDA, CDR2 SQIVND (reference sequence). DNA of the CDR3: TGTGCCAGTAGTCGAGGACCGGGCGAGGCGAACACTGAAGCTTTCTTT. Its translation is CASSRGPGEANTEAFF.

This clone showed up just a few times. The chain joins TRBV7-9 to TRBJ1-2; 7 bases are a match to TRBD1. The germline gives CDR1 SEHNR, CDR2 FQNEAQ (reference sequence). This CDR3 has 16 amino acids. Trimming removed 3 bases from V and 0 bases from J; junction bases left unmatched: 7. CDR3 nucleotide sequence: TGTGCCAGCAGCTTGGACAGGTTCCAGGCTAACTATGGCTACACCTTC. Protein product: CASSLDRFQANYGYTF.

In its sample, this clone was seen many times. This chain connects TRBV11-2 to TRBJ2-4; no clear D gene. The germline V and J ends were trimmed by 1 base and 3 bases, with 7 bases remaining between them. The CDR3 extends over 14 amino acids. Looked up from germline, CDR1 is SGHAT and CDR2 is FQNNGV. CDR3 sequence: CASSLGGSKNIQYF. CDR3 DNA sequence: TGTGCCAGCAGCTTAGGAGGCAGCAAAAACATTCAGTACTTC.

The chain employs TRBV27 and TRBJ1-1; tentative D call: TRBD1 (5 bases). This CDR3 is built from 15 residues. Between the trimmed V and J ends, which lost 2 bases and 4 bases, there was a span of 14 bases. The germline gives CDR1 MNHEY, CDR2 SMNVEV (reference sequence). The CDR3 nucleotides are TGTGCCAGCAGTTTAATCCAGGGTGGGACCACTGAAGCTTTCTTT. Amino acids: CASSLIQGGTTEAFF.

This clone has only a few counts. V gene TRBV9 combines with J gene TRBJ1-4, with TRBD1 matching 9 bases. Losses at the gene ends were 1 base for V and 7 bases for J; bases not matched to a gene: 2. Germline values: CDR1 SGDLS, CDR2 YYNGEE. The CDR3 covers 14 residues. CDR3 loop: CASSVRTGVEKLFF. The CDR3 region has the DNA TGTGCCAGCAGCGTAAGGACAGGGGTTGAAAAACTGTTTTTT.

This CDR3 reads CAERGSINTGELFF. DNA of the CDR3: TGTGCCGAGAGAGGCAGCATAAACACCGGGGAGCTGTTTTTT. This chain connects TRBV19 to TRBJ2-2; unclear D gene. CDR1 is LNHDA, CDR2 SQIVND, per germline (reference sequence). Trimming left V 11 bases short and J 2 bases short, with 15 bases between. The length of the CDR3 is 14 residues.

The sample holds a few counts of this clone. J is TRBJ2-7 and V is TRBV28, with 7 bases lining up with TRBD1. V trimming: 4 bases; J trimming: 4 bases; junction bases outside the gene matches: 7. The CDR3 consists of 14 residues. From germline, CDR1 is MDHEN and CDR2 SYDVKM. This CDR3 reads CASSSTGIGYEQYF. CDR3 nucleotide sequence: TGTGCCAGCAGTTCGACAGGGATTGGGTACGAGCAGTACTTC. Based on the CDR3 plus reference TRBV28 and TRBJ2-7, the full variable domain is DVKVTQSSRYLVKRTGEKVFLECVQDMDHENMFWYRQDPGLGLRLIYFSYDVKMKEKGDIPEGYSVSREKKERFSLILESASTNQTSMYLCASSSTGIGYEQYFGPGTRLTVT.

In nucleotides, the CDR3 is TGTGCCAGCGGGCCGGACAGGATTAGCAATCAGCCCCAGCATTTT. It translates to CASGPDRISNQPQHF. The rearrangement joins TRBV27 to TRBJ1-5; 7 positions agree with TRBD1. Germline loops: CDR1 MNHEY, CDR2 SMNVEV (reference sequence). V was clipped by 8 bases and J by 0 bases; unmatched bases: 7. This CDR3 has 15 residues.

This clone has just a few counts. This chain links TRBV11-2 with TRBJ1-2; D unresolved. CDR1 and CDR2 (germline): SGHAT, FQNNGV. V was cut by 1 base and J by 8 bases, with 17 bases left in between. CDR3 length equals 15 residues. The CDR3 sequence is CASSLGPGPVDGYTF. CDR3 coding DNA: TGTGCCAGCAGCTTAGGTCCCGGACCGGTGGACGGCTACACCTTC.

The gene calls are TRBV4-3 and TRBJ2-5; D may be TRBD2 (5 bases). The J call may be in error: the DNA end matches TRBJ2-7 better. From germline, CDR1 is LGHNA and CDR2 YSLEER. The CDR3 runs to 15 residues. The CDR3 sequence: CASSQVLAGSYEQYF. The CDR3 DNA follows: TGCGCCAGCAGCCAAGTGCTAGCTGGGTCCTACGAGCAGTACTTC.

The rearrangement joins TRBV19 to TRBJ2-7; D is perhaps TRBD1 (6 bases). The CDR3 is 14 amino acids. Germline CDR1 is LNHDA and CDR2 is SQIVND (reference sequence). V gave up 9 bases and J gave up 3 bases, with 18 bases separating them. The CDR3 region is CASRPTGYSYEQYF. The CDR3 DNA is TGTGCCAGCAGACCGACAGGCTACAGCTACGAGCAGTACTTC.

This clone has only a few counts. V is TRBV28 and J is TRBJ2-2, with D possibly being TRBD1 (5 bases). CDR3 length: 13 residues. Germline V gene sequence: CDR1 MDHEN, CDR2 SYDVKM. Trimming took off 7 bases at V and 3 bases at J, with 9 bases between the two ends. The CDR3 bases are TGTGCCAGCAAGGACACCTACACCGGGGAGCTGTTTTTT. It is translated as CASKDTYTGELFF.

The sample holds a few counts of this clone. The chain employs TRBV5-1 and TRBJ2-5; maybe TRBD1 (5 bases). CDR1 is SGHRS and CDR2 is YFSETQ in the germline V gene. The length of the CDR3 is 16 residues. Trimming shortened V by 4 bases and J by 0 bases, and 16 bases separated the two germline ends. CDR3 sequence reads: CASSTSLTANQETQYF. DNA for the CDR3: TGCGCCAGCAGCACCAGCCTGACAGCTAACCAAGAGACCCAGTACTTC.

This chain connects TRBV9 to TRBJ2-1, with D unresolved. Germline CDR1 and CDR2: SGDLS and YYNGEE. V lost 5 bases and J lost 0, with 9 bases in between. The CDR3 is made up of 14 amino acids. This chain's CDR3 is CASRGINSYNEQFF. DNA of the CDR3: TGTGCCAGCAGGGGAATAAACTCCTACAATGAGCAGTTCTTC.

This clone occurred a few times. J is TRBJ2-3 and V is TRBV4-1; tentative D call: TRBD2 (5 bases). Germline V CDR1 and CDR2: MGHRA, YSYEKL. V was clipped by 1 base and J by 11 bases, with 19 bases between them. The CDR3 is made up of 15 amino acids. The CDR3 DNA is TGCGCCAGCAGCCAAGTTGGAACCCTAGGTCGGGGGCAGTATTTT. Translated: CASSQVGTLGRGQYF.

This chain uses TRBV19 with TRBJ1-6, with a possible D match to TRBD1 (5 bases). Trimming took off 4 bases at V and 6 bases at J, with 7 bases between the two ends. Germline-derived CDR1 and CDR2 are LNHDA and SQIVND (reference sequence). The CDR3 is made up of 13 amino acids. Here the CDR3 DNA reads TGTGCCAGTAGTAGACAGAGTAATTCACCCCTCCACTTT. It translates to CASSRQSNSPLHF.

The V gene is TRBV28, the J gene TRBJ1-2; tentatively, D is TRBD1 (6 bases). The CDR3 consists of 14 residues. Per the germline V gene, CDR1 is MDHEN and CDR2 is SYDVKM. Trimming cost V 7 bases and J 7 bases, with 19 bases left between them. The CDR3 region has the DNA TGTGCCAGCACCTTAATTGATGGGACACCTGGCTACACCTTC. Translating it yields CASTLIDGTPGYTF.

This clone has just a few counts. This chain uses TRBV18 with TRBJ2-3, with D maybe TRBD2 (6 bases). V dropped 3 bases and J dropped 0 bases, with 16 bases sitting between them. CDR1 and CDR2 from the germline V gene are KGHSH and LQKENI. This CDR3 is 17 amino acids long. In nucleotides, the CDR3 is TGTGCCAGCTCACCCGATGCGGGGAGCGGAAGCACAGATACGCAGTATTTT. It yields the protein CASSPDAGSGSTDTQYF.

This chain links TRBV5-1 with TRBJ2-1; 7 bases agree with TRBD2. This CDR3 has 14 amino acids. Germline-derived CDR1 and CDR2 are SGHRS and YFSETQ. V trimming: 2 bases; J trimming: 7 bases; junction bases outside the gene matches: 6. In DNA, the CDR3 is TGCGCCAGCAGCTTCGGGGGGACCCTAAATGAGCAGTTCTTC. Amino acids: CASSFGGTLNEQFF.

V and J are TRBV4-3 and TRBJ2-1; TRBD2 is a possible D gene (7 bases). The CDR3 is 20 residues long. Germline loops: CDR1 LGHNA, CDR2 YSLEER. V dropped 0 bases and J dropped 4 bases, with 25 bases sitting between them. CDR3: CASSQDPGGSAAGAYNEQFF. DNA of the CDR3: TGCGCCAGCAGCCAAGACCCCGGAGGTTCCGCGGCGGGGGCGTACAATGAGCAGTTCTTC.

There are a few counts of this clone. This chain uses TRBV19 with TRBJ1-2, with D possibly TRBD1 on 5 matching bases. V gave up 5 bases and J gave up 0 bases, with 13 bases separating them. The CDR3 is 15 residues long. Germline assignment: CDR1 LNHDA and CDR2 SQIVND (reference sequence). The CDR3 DNA sequence: TGTGCCAGTAGTCCCAGGCGACAGCCTAACTATGGCTACACCTTC. Its translation is CASSPRRQPNYGYTF.

This clone has just a few counts. The chain's CDR3 is CASSLARGQGENTGELFF. CDR3 bases: TGTGCCAGCAGCTTGGCTAGAGGACAGGGCGAGAACACCGGGGAGCTGTTTTTT. The J gene is TRBJ2-2, the V gene TRBV11-3; TRBD1 agrees at 8 bases. The ends lost 3 bases at V and 1 base at J; junction bases unmatched: 10. Germline lookup yields CDR1 SGHNT and CDR2 YENEEA. The CDR3 is 18 residues long. The entire variable domain, with the rest obtained from reference TRBV11-3 and TRBJ2-2, is as follows: EAGVVQSPRYKIIEKKQPVAFWCNPISGHNTLYWYLQNLGQGPELLIRYENEEAVDDSQLPKDRFSAERLKGVDSTLKIQPAELGDSAVYLCASSLARGQGENTGELFFGEGSRLTVL.

CDR3 sequence (DNA): TGTGCCAGCAGTTCGGGGACACCTTCGATGCAGCCCCAGCATTTT. It specifies CASSSGTPSMQPQHF. The V and J genes are TRBV6-5 and TRBJ1-5, with D possibly being TRBD1 (6 bases). Germline lookup yields CDR1 MNHEY and CDR2 SVGAGI. V was cut by 4 bases and J by 7 bases, with 17 bases left in between. The CDR3 is 15 residues long.